The entry that follows covers one T cell receptor (beta chain) sequence. Seattle researchers signed up patients amid active infection and tracked them longitudinally. J lost 7 bases, V lost 4 bases, and 9 bases had no gene match. Germline V gene sequence: CDR1 LGHDT, CDR2 YNNKEL (reference sequence). The CDR3 spans 14 residues. These data originate in a study of blood T cell repertoires in COVID-19. Background on the study: COVID-19 samples, acute and convalescent, were from the United States, Italy and Spain. PBMCs, B-cell-depleted T cells, or T cells were the source of the cDNA or gDNA that made up the material.

Generated by immunoSEQ multiplex PCR, the TCRdb table keeps only in-frame clones and is missing some. This sample has about 270,000 clones, with around 92% found just once. Sequenced sample: peripheral blood. This clonotype was sampled from a young adult with COVID-19, enrolled during active disease. The chain has TRBV3-1 (or the pseudogene TRBV3-2) and TRBJ1-1; 7 nucleotides agree with TRBD1. CDR3 bases: TGTGCCAGCAGCCCCTTAAGCCGGGACAGTGAAGCTTTCTTT. Translating gives CASSPLSRDSEAFF.